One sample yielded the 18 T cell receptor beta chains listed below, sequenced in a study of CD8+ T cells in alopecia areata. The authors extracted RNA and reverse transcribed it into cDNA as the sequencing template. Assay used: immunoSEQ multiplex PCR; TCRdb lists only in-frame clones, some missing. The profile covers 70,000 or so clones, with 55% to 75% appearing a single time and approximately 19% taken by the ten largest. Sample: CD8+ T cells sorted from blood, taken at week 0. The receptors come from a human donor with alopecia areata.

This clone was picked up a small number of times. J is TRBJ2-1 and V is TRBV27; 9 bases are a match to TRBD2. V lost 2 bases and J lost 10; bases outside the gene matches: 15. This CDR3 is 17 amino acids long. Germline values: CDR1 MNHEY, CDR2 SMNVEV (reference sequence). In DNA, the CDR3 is TGTGCCAGCAGTTTACCGGGCCGTGTGGCTAGCGGGGAGGAGCAGTTCTTC. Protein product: CASSLPGRVASGEEQFF.

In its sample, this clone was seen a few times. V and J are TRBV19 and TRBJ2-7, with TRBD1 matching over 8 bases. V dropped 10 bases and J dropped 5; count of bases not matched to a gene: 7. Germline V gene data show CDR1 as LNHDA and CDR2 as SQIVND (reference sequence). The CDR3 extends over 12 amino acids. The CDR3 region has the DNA TGTGCCACCAGACAGGGGTTCGACGAGCAGTACTTC. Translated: CATRQGFDEQYF.

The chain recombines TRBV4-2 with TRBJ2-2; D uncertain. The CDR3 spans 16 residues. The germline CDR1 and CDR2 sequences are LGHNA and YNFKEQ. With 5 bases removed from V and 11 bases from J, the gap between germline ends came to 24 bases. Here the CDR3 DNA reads TGTGCCAGCAGCTTAACACCTTCGGGTGTCCTGAAAGAGCTGTTTTTT. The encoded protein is CASSLTPSGVLKELFF.

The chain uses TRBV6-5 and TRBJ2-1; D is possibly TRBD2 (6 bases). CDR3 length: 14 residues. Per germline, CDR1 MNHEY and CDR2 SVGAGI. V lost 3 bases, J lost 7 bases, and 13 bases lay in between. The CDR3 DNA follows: TGTGCCAGCAGTTATGGTTCAAGCGGGAATGAGCAGTTCTTC. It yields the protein CASSYGSSGNEQFF.

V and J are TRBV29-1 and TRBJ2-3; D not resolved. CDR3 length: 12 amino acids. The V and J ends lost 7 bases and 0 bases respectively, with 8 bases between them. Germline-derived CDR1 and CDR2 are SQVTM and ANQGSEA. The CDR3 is CSGVLSTDTQYF. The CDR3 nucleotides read TGCAGCGGGGTACTCAGCACAGATACGCAGTATTTT.

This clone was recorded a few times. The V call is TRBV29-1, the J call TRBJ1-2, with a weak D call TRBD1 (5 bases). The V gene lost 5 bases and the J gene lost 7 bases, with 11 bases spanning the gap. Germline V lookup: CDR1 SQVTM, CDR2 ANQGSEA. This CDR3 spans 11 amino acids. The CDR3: CSVLQGGGYTF. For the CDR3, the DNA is TGCAGCGTTCTCCAGGGCGGTGGCTACACCTTC.

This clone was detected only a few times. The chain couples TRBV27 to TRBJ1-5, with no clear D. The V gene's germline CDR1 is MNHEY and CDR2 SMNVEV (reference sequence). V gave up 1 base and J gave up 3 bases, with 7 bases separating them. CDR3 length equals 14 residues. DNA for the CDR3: TGTGCCAGCAGTTTATTCCCCAACAATCAGCCCCAGCATTTT. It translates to CASSLFPNNQPQHF.

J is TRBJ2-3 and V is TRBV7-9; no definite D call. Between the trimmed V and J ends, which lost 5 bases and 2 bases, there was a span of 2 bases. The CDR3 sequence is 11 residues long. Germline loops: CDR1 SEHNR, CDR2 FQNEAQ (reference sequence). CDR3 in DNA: TGTGCCAGCAGCCACACAGATACGCAGTATTTT. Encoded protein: CASSHTDTQYF.

The CDR3: CASSLGGQVNQPQHF. In DNA form, the CDR3 reads TGTGCCAGCAGCTTGGGAGGACAAGTCAATCAGCCCCAGCATTTT. V usage is TRBV5-6 and J usage is TRBJ1-5; D perhaps matches TRBD1 (5 bases). CDR3 length equals 15 residues. The germline CDR1 and CDR2 sequences are SGHDT and YYEEEE. V was trimmed by 0 bases and J by 3 bases, leaving 10 bases between them.

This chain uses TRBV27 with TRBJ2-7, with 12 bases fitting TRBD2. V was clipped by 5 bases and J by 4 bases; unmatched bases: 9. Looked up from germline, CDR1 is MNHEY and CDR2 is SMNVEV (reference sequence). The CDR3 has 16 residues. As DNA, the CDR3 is TGTGCCAGCAGTCTGTCGACTAGCGGGAGTGATTACGAGCAGTACTTC. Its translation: CASSLSTSGSDYEQYF.

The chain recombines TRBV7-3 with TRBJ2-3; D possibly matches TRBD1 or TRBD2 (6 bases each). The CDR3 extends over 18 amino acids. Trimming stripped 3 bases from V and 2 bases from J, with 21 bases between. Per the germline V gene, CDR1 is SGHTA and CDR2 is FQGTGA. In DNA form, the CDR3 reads TGTGCCAGCAGCTTCGAGGGGGGACCCTCAGTATCCACAGATACGCAGTATTTT. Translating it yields CASSFEGGPSVSTDTQYF. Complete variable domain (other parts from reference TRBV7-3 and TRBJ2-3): GAGVSQTPSNKVTEKGKYVELRCDPISGHTALYWYRQSLGQGPEFLIYFQGTGAADDSGLPNDRFFAVRPEGSVSTLKIQRTERGDSAVYLCASSFEGGPSVSTDTQYFGPGTRLTVL.

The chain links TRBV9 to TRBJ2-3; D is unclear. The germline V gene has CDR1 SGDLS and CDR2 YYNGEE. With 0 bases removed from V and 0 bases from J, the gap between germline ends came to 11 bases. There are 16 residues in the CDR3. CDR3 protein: CASSVEGVPSTDTQYF. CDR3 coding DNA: TGTGCCAGCAGCGTAGAAGGCGTACCTAGCACAGATACGCAGTATTTT.

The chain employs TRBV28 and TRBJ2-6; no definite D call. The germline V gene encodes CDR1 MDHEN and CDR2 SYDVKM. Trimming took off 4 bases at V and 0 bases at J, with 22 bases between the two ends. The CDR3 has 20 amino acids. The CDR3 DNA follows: TGTGCCAGCAGTTCCGTGGTAGTGGCAGGTGGGATCTCTGGGGCCAACGTCCTGACTTTC. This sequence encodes CASSSVVVAGGISGANVLTF.

The CDR3 DNA reads as TGTGCCTGGATGGGAGGGATCACTGAAGCTTTCTTT. Translating it yields CAWMGGITEAFF. The chain recombines TRBV30 with TRBJ1-1, with no clear D. Germline V gives CDR1 GTSNPN, CDR2 SVGIG (reference sequence). This CDR3 spans 12 amino acids. Trimming shortened V by 4 bases and J by 4 bases, and 10 bases separated the two germline ends.

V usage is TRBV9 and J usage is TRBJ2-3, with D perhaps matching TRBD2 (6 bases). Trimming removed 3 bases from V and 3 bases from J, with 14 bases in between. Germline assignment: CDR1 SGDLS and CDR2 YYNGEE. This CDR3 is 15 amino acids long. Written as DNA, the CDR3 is TGTGCCAGCAGCGAACTTGTTGCGGGGACAGATACGCAGTATTTT. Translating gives CASSELVAGTDTQYF.

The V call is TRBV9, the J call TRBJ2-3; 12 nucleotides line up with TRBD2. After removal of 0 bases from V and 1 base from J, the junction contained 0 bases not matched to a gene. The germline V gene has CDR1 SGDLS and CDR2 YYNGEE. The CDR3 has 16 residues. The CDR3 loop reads CASSVASGGGTDTQYF. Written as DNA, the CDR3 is TGTGCCAGCAGCGTAGCTAGCGGGGGGGGCACAGATACGCAGTATTTT.

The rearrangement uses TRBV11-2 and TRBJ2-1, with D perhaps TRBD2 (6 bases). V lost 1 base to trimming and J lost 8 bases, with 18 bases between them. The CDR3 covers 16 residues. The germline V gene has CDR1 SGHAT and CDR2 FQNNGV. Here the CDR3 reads CASSLGPGGGKDEQFF. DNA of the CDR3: TGTGCCAGCAGCTTAGGCCCAGGAGGAGGGAAGGATGAGCAGTTCTTC.

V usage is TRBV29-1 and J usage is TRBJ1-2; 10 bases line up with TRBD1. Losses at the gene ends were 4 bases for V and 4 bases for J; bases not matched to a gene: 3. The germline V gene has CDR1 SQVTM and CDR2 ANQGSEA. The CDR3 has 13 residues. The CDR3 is CSVGRDRGYGYTF. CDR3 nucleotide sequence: TGCAGCGTTGGCCGGGACAGGGGCTATGGCTACACCTTC.